This T cell receptor (beta chain) was recorded in a study of cytomegalovirus exposure and HLA in healthy donors. Study conclusions and caveats: It has been reported that TCR beta sequences accurately predicted the HLA-A and HLA-B alleles of most subjects. Another analysis was done later, and it associated 15,000 to 20,000 TCR beta sequences with HLA alleles at 0.05 false discovery rate. Common viral pathogens were later found to be apparently linked to several of the most significant clusters.

This clone has just one count. The antigen remains unidentified. The PCR was carried out with 60 Vbeta primers and 13 Jbeta primers. TCRdb's table, derived via immunoSEQ multiplex PCR, lists solely in-frame clones and lacks some. The table lists 110,000 to 150,000 clones, roughly 71% of them singletons. Sequenced sample: PBMCs. This TCR was recovered from a man aged 25 to 40 in good health and CMV-seronegative.

Here the CDR3 reads CASSGTPGPYGYTF. CDR3 in DNA: TGTGCCAGCAGCGGGACACCGGGGCCGTATGGCTACACCTTC. This sequence joins TRBV7-2 and TRBJ1-2, with D possibly matching TRBD1 (6 bases). V was shortened by 5 bases and J by 5 bases, with 15 bases between the two germline ends. The CDR3 runs to 14 residues. Germline CDR1 SGHTA, CDR2 FQGNSA.